Here is one T cell receptor beta chain with its context. The data were obtained in a study of blood T cell repertoires in COVID-19. Residents of about two dozen US areas, aged roughly 18 to 89 years, made up the participants. Participants' own reports of clinical history determined their cohort assignment. The CDR3 consists of 13 residues. Trimming took 2 bases from V and 7 from J, leaving 11 bases between them. Germline loops: CDR1 WSHSY, CDR2 SAAADI. The repertoire was sequenced with immunoSEQ multiplex PCR; TCRdb's copy has only in-frame clones and lacks some. The table records about 300,000 clones, nearly 90% of them present only once.

The sequence derives from a woman between 18 and 30 years old with acute COVID-19. The sequenced material came from PBMCs or T cells enriched from blood (not recorded which). This chain uses TRBV10-2 with TRBJ1-2, with D tentatively TRBD1 (5 bases). The DNA for the CDR3 is TGCGCCAGCAGTGAGGGGGGGAAGCGTGGCTACACCTTC. This encodes CASSEGGKRGYTF.